These 25 T cell receptor beta chains were sequenced from one sample in a study of blood T cell repertoires in COVID-19. Produced via immunoSEQ multiplex PCR; TCRdb's table is partial and in-frame only. The sample carries about 200,000 clones, 85% to 90% recorded once. Sequenced input: peripheral blood. The receptors derive from a man aged 80 or over with acute or convalescent COVID-19.

This CDR3 reads CAISPSAVSSYNEQFF. CDR3 DNA: TGTGCCATCAGCCCCTCGGCGGTTAGCTCCTACAATGAGCAGTTCTTC. The V and J genes are TRBV10-3 and TRBJ2-1; D remains ambiguous. Trimming cost V 6 bases and J 0 bases, with 15 bases left between them. This CDR3 is 16 amino acids long. Germline V gene lookup returns CDR1 ENHRY and CDR2 SYGVKD.

This chain links TRBV5-4 with TRBJ2-1; TRBD2 agrees at 11 bases. Germline values: CDR1 SGHNT, CDR2 YYREEE (reference sequence). V was clipped by 4 bases and J by 6 bases; unmatched bases: 9. The CDR3 loop spans 16 amino acids. CDR3 protein: CASSMARTSGFNEQFF. CDR3 in DNA: TGTGCCAGCAGCATGGCCCGGACTAGCGGGTTCAATGAGCAGTTCTTC. Complete variable domain (other parts from reference TRBV5-4 and TRBJ2-1): ETGVTQSPTHLIKTRGQQVTLRCSSQSGHNTVSWYQQALGQGPQFIFQYYREEENGRGNFPPRFSGLQFPNYSSELNVNALELDDSALYLCASSMARTSGFNEQFFGPGTRLTVL.

The chain recombines TRBV11-1 with TRBJ2-5; 8 nucleotides match TRBD2. CDR1 and CDR2 from the germline V gene are SGHAT and FQDESV (reference sequence). V lost 0 bases, J lost 5 bases, and 5 bases stayed unmatched. The CDR3 covers 15 residues. The CDR3 sequence is CASSLAETSAETQYF. In DNA form, the CDR3 reads TGTGCCAGCAGCTTAGCGGAGACTAGCGCCGAGACCCAGTACTTC.

J is TRBJ2-3 and V is TRBV19, with a weak D call TRBD1 (6 bases). V lost 2 bases and J lost 3, with 12 bases in between. This CDR3 contains 15 residues. In germline, CDR1 is LNHDA, CDR2 SQIVND (reference sequence). DNA for the CDR3: TGTGCCAGTAGTATACGGCAGGGGTTGACAGATACGCAGTATTTT. Translating it yields CASSIRQGLTDTQYF.

In its sample, this clone was seen once. The V gene is TRBV10-3, the J gene TRBJ2-3, with TRBD1 as a possible D gene (6 bases). Trimming removed 2 bases from V and 0 bases from J, with 9 bases in between. This CDR3 comprises 15 residues. Germline CDR1 is ENHRY and CDR2 is SYGVKD. The DNA of the CDR3 is TGTGCCATCAGTGAGGGGGGACAAAGCACAGATACGCAGTATTTT. Translating it yields CAISEGGQSTDTQYF.

Comment on this clone: Distinct nucleotide sequences in the sample also encode this CDR3. The rearrangement uses TRBV19 and TRBJ1-1; D might be TRBD1 (5 bases). CDR1 is LNHDA and CDR2 is SQIVND in the germline V gene (reference sequence). The germline V and J ends were trimmed by 3 bases and 1 base, with 6 bases remaining between them. The length of the CDR3 is 13 residues. CDR3 sequence (DNA): TGTGCCAGTAGTATTAGGGGGAACACTGAAGCTTTCTTT. This gives the protein CASSIRGNTEAFF.

There are a few counts of this clone. The J gene is TRBJ1-5, the V gene TRBV2, with TRBD1 matching over 8 bases. Per germline, CDR1 SNHLY and CDR2 FYNNEI. Germline trimming cut 6 bases from V and 6 bases from J; bases unmatched to any gene: 1. This CDR3 spans 12 amino acids. In DNA, the CDR3 is TGTGCCAGCAGCACAGGGGGTCAGCCCCAGCATTTT. Translation: CASSTGGQPQHF. The full variable domain, rest sourced from reference TRBV2 and TRBJ1-5, is EPEVTQTPSHQVTQMGQEVILRCVPISNHLYFYWYRQILGQKVEFLVSFYNNEISEKSEIFDDQFSVERPDGSNFTLKIRSTKLEDSAMYFCASSTGGQPQHFGDGTRLSIL.

The V call is TRBV9, the J call TRBJ1-2; D might be TRBD1 (6 bases). The CDR3 is 13 residues long. With 6 bases removed from V and 1 base from J, the gap between germline ends came to 10 bases. Germline V gene data show CDR1 as SGDLS and CDR2 as YYNGEE. The CDR3 sequence: CASTIQGNYGYTF. The DNA for the CDR3 is TGTGCCAGCACCATACAGGGTAACTATGGCTACACCTTC.

The gene calls are TRBV7-3 and TRBJ2-3; the D gene is possibly TRBD2 (6 bases). The CDR3 sequence is 15 residues long. The germline gives CDR1 SGHTA, CDR2 FQGTGA. V dropped 2 bases and J dropped 1 base, with 10 bases sitting between them. The CDR3 region is CASSLWGTGTDTQYF. DNA of the CDR3: TGTGCCAGCAGCTTATGGGGGACTGGCACAGATACGCAGTATTTT. Full variable domain (outside the CDR3, taken from reference TRBV7-3 and TRBJ2-3): GAGVSQTPSNKVTEKGKYVELRCDPISGHTALYWYRQSLGQGPEFLIYFQGTGAADDSGLPNDRFFAVRPEGSVSTLKIQRTERGDSAVYLCASSLWGTGTDTQYFGPGTRLTVL.

The rearrangement uses TRBV9 and TRBJ1-6; TRBD1 agrees at 8 bases. Unmatched junction bases numbered 9, after V lost 3 bases and J lost 7 bases. The length of the CDR3 is 16 residues. Germline V gene lookup returns CDR1 SGDLS and CDR2 YYNGEE. The CDR3 sequence is CASSAPTGAWNSPLHF. DNA for the CDR3: TGTGCCAGCAGCGCGCCGACAGGGGCCTGGAATTCACCCCTCCACTTT.

The rearrangement uses TRBV30 and TRBJ2-7; D is perhaps TRBD2 (5 bases). V shed 2 bases and J shed 12 bases, with 17 bases lying between them. The germline CDR1 and CDR2 sequences are GTSNPN and SVGIG (reference sequence). The CDR3 is made up of 12 amino acids. CDR3 region: CAWSPQSSRPYF. The CDR3 DNA reads TGTGCCTGGAGTCCCCAGTCTAGCAGGCCGTACTTC.

The chain combines TRBV3-1 (or the pseudogene TRBV3-2) with TRBJ1-3; possible D gene TRBD1, 5 bases. Germline CDR1 LGHDT, CDR2 YNNKEL (reference sequence). CDR3 length equals 17 residues. V dropped 0 bases and J dropped 0 bases, with 12 bases sitting between them. The CDR3, as DNA: TGTGCCAGCAGCCAAGATTGGGGCGATCGCTCTGGAAACACCATATATTTT. Its translation: CASSQDWGDRSGNTIYF.

The rearrangement links TRBV28 to TRBJ2-5; tentatively, D is TRBD1 (5 bases). CDR1 MDHEN and CDR2 SYDVKM come from the germline V gene. This CDR3 has 15 amino acids. Deletions cut 6 bases from V and 5 bases from J, with 19 bases between. In nucleotides, the CDR3 is TGTGCCAGCAGCGTAGGCAGGGCCGCTATCGAGACCCAGTACTTC. Protein: CASSVGRAAIETQYF.

The chain couples TRBV9 to TRBJ2-1; 9 positions match TRBD2. V was pared by 0 bases and J by 3 bases, with 1 base of the junction left unmatched. Germline lookup yields CDR1 SGDLS and CDR2 YYNGEE. This CDR3 contains 15 residues. The CDR3 DNA is TGTGCCAGCAGCGTAGCGACTAGCGGCTACAATGAGCAGTTCTTC. Translated, it gives CASSVATSGYNEQFF.

This clone has just a few counts. The V gene is TRBV7-2, the J gene TRBJ1-1; 8 nucleotides match TRBD1. The CDR3 extends over 15 amino acids. Germline V CDR1 and CDR2: SGHTA, FQGNSA. With V trimmed by 1 base and J by 4 bases, 5 bases remained unmatched. This chain's CDR3 is CASSLGVGTGTEAFF. DNA for the CDR3: TGTGCCAGCAGCTTAGGGGTAGGGACAGGCACTGAAGCTTTCTTT.

The rearrangement uses TRBV25-1 and TRBJ1-1, with TRBD1 matching over 9 bases. Looked up from germline, CDR1 is MGHDK and CDR2 is SYGVNS. Losses at the gene ends were 4 bases for V and 1 base for J; bases not matched to a gene: 1. This CDR3 comprises 14 residues. The CDR3 is CASSAGQGNTEAFF. CDR3 DNA sequence: TGTGCCAGCAGTGCGGGACAGGGGAACACTGAAGCTTTCTTT.

The J gene is TRBJ1-2, the V gene TRBV6-5; TRBD1 is a possible D gene (5 bases). CDR1 is MNHEY and CDR2 is SVGAGI in the germline V gene. The CDR3 is made up of 14 amino acids. V lost 1 base, J lost 2 bases, and 8 bases lay in between. CDR3 residues: CASSYWAGNYGYTF. The DNA of the CDR3 is TGTGCCAGCAGTTACTGGGCAGGGAACTATGGCTACACCTTC.

V and J are TRBV2 and TRBJ1-6; TRBD1 agrees at 8 bases. The CDR3 consists of 14 residues. Unmatched junction bases numbered 4, after V lost 2 bases and J lost 10 bases. The germline gives CDR1 SNHLY, CDR2 FYNNEI. The chain's CDR3 is CASSEQGAGSPLHF. CDR3 DNA sequence: TGTGCCAGCAGTGAACAGGGGGCTGGGTCACCCCTCCACTTT.

The chain joins TRBV7-3 to TRBJ2-7; 9 bases are a match to TRBD1. The V segment lost 5 bases and the J segment 4 bases; nucleotides outside the gene matches: 3. Germline CDR1 and CDR2: SGHTA and FQGTGA. This CDR3 has 13 amino acids. The CDR3 DNA reads TGTGCCAGCAGCAAGGGACAGGGTTACGAGCAGTACTTC. This gives the protein CASSKGQGYEQYF. The whole variable domain, filled in from reference TRBV7-3 and TRBJ2-7, reads GAGVSQTPSNKVTEKGKYVELRCDPISGHTALYWYRQSLGQGPEFLIYFQGTGAADDSGLPNDRFFAVRPEGSVSTLKIQRTERGDSAVYLCASSKGQGYEQYFGPGTRLTVT.

The chain is built from TRBV27 and TRBJ1-2; D is possibly TRBD1 (5 bases). The CDR3 runs 13 residues. Germline V gene lookup returns CDR1 MNHEY and CDR2 SMNVEV (reference sequence). V lost 3 bases and J lost 7, with 12 bases in between. The DNA of the CDR3 is TGTGCCAGCAGTTTCCCAGGGATGGTTGGCTACACCTTC. This encodes CASSFPGMVGYTF.

V usage is TRBV7-3 and J usage is TRBJ1-1; the match to TRBD1 covers 9 bases. The germline CDR1 and CDR2 sequences are SGHTA and FQGTGA. The CDR3 totals 14 residues. Trimming removed 4 bases from V and 7 bases from J; junction bases left unmatched: 7. The CDR3 DNA follows: TGTGCCAGCAGCTCTGGACAGGGGAGGGATGAAGCTTTCTTT. Protein: CASSSGQGRDEAFF.

The chain employs TRBV27 and TRBJ2-1; D gene ambiguous. This CDR3 comprises 16 residues. The germline gives CDR1 MNHEY, CDR2 SMNVEV (reference sequence). Trimming cost V 7 bases and J 0 bases, with 16 bases left between them. The CDR3 bases are TGTGCCAGCAACTTTATCGGAGTTGGCTCCTACAATGAGCAGTTCTTC. This codes for CASNFIGVGSYNEQFF.

The chain recombines TRBV11-2 with TRBJ2-5, with D uncertain. Trimming cost V 1 base and J 3 bases, with 6 bases left between them. The CDR3 covers 13 residues. CDR1 and CDR2 from the germline V gene are SGHAT and FQNNGV. CDR3 protein: CASSLGYKETQYF. The CDR3 nucleotides are TGTGCCAGCAGCTTAGGTTATAAAGAGACCCAGTACTTC.

This clone came up a few times. At one end, the junction sequence differs from germline, possibly due to a read error. J is TRBJ1-3 and V is TRBV11-3; tentatively, D is TRBD1 (6 bases). Germline CDR1 reads SGHNT; CDR2 reads YENEEA. The CDR3 extends over 14 amino acids. CDR3: CASNLQGSGNTIYF. CDR3 DNA sequence: TGTGCCAGCAACTTACAGGGATCTGGAAACACCATATATTTT.

The chain joins TRBV10-3 to TRBJ1-1, with D possibly being TRBD1 (6 bases). The germline CDR1 and CDR2 sequences are ENHRY and SYGVKD. V was shortened by 4 bases and J by 2 bases, with 14 bases between the two germline ends. CDR3 length: 15 amino acids. CDR3 amino acids: CAISGRGQLNTEAFF. The CDR3 DNA reads TGTGCCATCAGTGGACGCGGACAGCTCAACACTGAAGCTTTCTTT.